Following are 2 T cell receptor beta chains from one sample sequenced in a study of Tregs in tolerant kidney transplant recipients. Libraries were prepared by immunoSEQ multiplex PCR; TCRdb keeps only in-frame clonotypes and omits some of them. The sample lists around 98,000 clones; 93% were seen once. Sequenced material: CD4+ T cells from blood, taken before the transplant. The receptors here all came from a human donor who received a combined kidney and bone marrow transplant.

The chain recombines TRBV11-3 with TRBJ1-2; D remains unclear. Germline values: CDR1 SGHNT, CDR2 YENEEA. The CDR3 sequence is 13 residues long. The germline V and J ends were trimmed by 5 bases and 6 bases, with 13 bases remaining between them. The CDR3 here is CASSLPTRDGYTF. CDR3 nucleotide sequence: TGTGCCAGCAGCCTTCCCACGAGGGATGGCTACACCTTC.

The genes are TRBV5-1 and TRBJ2-1; D not resolved. Germline CDR1 reads SGHRS; CDR2 reads YFSETQ. The V gene lost 0 bases and the J gene lost 2 bases, with 9 bases spanning the gap. The CDR3 covers 15 residues. CDR3 protein: CASSLARLAYNEQFF. As DNA, the CDR3 is TGCGCCAGCAGCTTGGCCCGTCTTGCCTACAATGAGCAGTTCTTC. Supplemented by reference TRBV5-1 and TRBJ2-1, the full variable domain reads KAGVTQTPRYLIKTRGQQVTLSCSPISGHRSVSWYQQTPGQGLQFLFEYFSETQRNKGNFPGRFSGRQFSNSRSEMNVSTLELGDSALYLCASSLARLAYNEQFFGPGTRLTVL.